The 26 T cell receptor beta chains below were found in one sample sequenced in a study of shared clonotypes between healthy human individuals. Some clones are missing from TCRdb's copy, which holds only in-frame ones; the method was immunoSEQ multiplex PCR. Of about 1 million clones in the sample, about 80% are singletons; the top ten hold approximately 0.5%. Sequenced: memory CD4+ T cells from PBMCs. Subset meaning: CD45RA-negative fraction. The receptors originated from a man aged 18 to 30 in good health. Some clones in this sample may be carry-over from other donors' samples.

V is TRBV5-1 and J is TRBJ2-5; 12 nucleotides match TRBD2. Germline values: CDR1 SGHRS, CDR2 YFSETQ. V lost 1 base to trimming and J lost 1 base; unmatched junction nucleotides: 8. The CDR3 is made up of 18 amino acids. Here the CDR3 reads CASSLSTSGSPSQETQYF. CDR3 DNA sequence: TGCGCCAGCAGCTTGTCGACTAGCGGGAGCCCCTCCCAAGAGACCCAGTACTTC.

The DNA for the CDR3 is TGTGCCAGCGACAAAGGACAGGGGCGGTCACCCCTCCACTTT. This encodes CASDKGQGRSPLHF. The chain uses TRBV25-1 and TRBJ1-6; 9 nucleotides line up with TRBD1. The CDR3 has 14 amino acids. Per the germline V gene, CDR1 is MGHDK and CDR2 is SYGVNS. V was clipped by 8 bases and J by 10 bases; unmatched bases: 9. The entire variable domain, with the rest obtained from reference TRBV25-1 and TRBJ1-6, is as follows: EADIYQTPRYLVIGTGKKITLECSQTMGHDKMYWYQQDPGMELHLIHYSYGVNSTEKGDLSSESTVSRIRTEHFPLTLESARPSHTSQYLCASDKGQGRSPLHFGNGTRLTVT.

The rearrangement uses TRBV5-4 and TRBJ1-2, with 7 nucleotides matching TRBD1. V dropped 0 bases and J dropped 7; count of bases not matched to a gene: 12. The CDR3 runs 16 residues. CDR1 and CDR2 (germline): SGHNT, YYREEE (reference sequence). CDR3 sequence reads: CASSLEEGAFRFGYTF. As DNA, the CDR3 is TGTGCCAGCAGCTTGGAGGAGGGGGCTTTCAGGTTTGGCTACACCTTC.

J is TRBJ2-1 and V is TRBV7-2; 7 nucleotides align to TRBD2. This CDR3 region has 15 residues. The ends lost 1 base at V and 8 bases at J; junction bases unmatched: 8. Germline loops: CDR1 SGHTA, CDR2 FQGNSA. CDR3 nucleotides: TGTGCCAGCAGCTTAGGGGGCGGGAGTTGGGATGAGCAGTTCTTC. Translated, it gives CASSLGGGSWDEQFF.

The CDR3 reads CASNSRLAGSYNEQFF. DNA of the CDR3: TGTGCCAGCAACAGCAGGTTGGCAGGCTCCTACAATGAGCAGTTCTTC. The rearrangement uses TRBV28 and TRBJ2-1, with unresolved D. This CDR3 is 16 amino acids long. Germline CDR1 MDHEN, CDR2 SYDVKM. Trimming cost V 7 bases and J 0 bases, with 16 bases left between them.

The chain joins TRBV5-1 to TRBJ2-1; no clear D. Per germline, CDR1 SGHRS and CDR2 YFSETQ. Between the trimmed V and J ends, which lost 6 bases and 0 bases, there was a span of 10 bases. CDR3 length: 14 residues. CDR3 coding DNA: TGCGCCAGCAAGGACCTGAGCTCCTACAATGAGCAGTTCTTC. Its translation is CASKDLSSYNEQFF.

J is TRBJ2-7 and V is TRBV19, with D uncertain. Germline V lookup: CDR1 LNHDA, CDR2 SQIVND (reference sequence). CDR3 length: 13 amino acids. V shed 1 base and J shed 0 bases, with 4 bases lying between them. In DNA, the CDR3 is TGTGCCAGTAGTATAGGCCGCTCCTACGAGCAGTACTTC. Translation gives CASSIGRSYEQYF. The variable domain in full, completed from reference TRBV19 and TRBJ2-7, reads DGGITQSPKYLFRKEGQNVTLSCEQNLNHDAMYWYRQDPGQGLRLIYYSQIVNDFQKGDIAEGYSVSREKKESFPLTVTSAQKNPTAFYLCASSIGRSYEQYFGPGTRLTVT.

V usage is TRBV6-6 and J usage is TRBJ1-2, with a possible D match to TRBD1 (5 bases). Germline CDR1 is MNHNY and CDR2 is SVGAGI (reference sequence). The CDR3 consists of 12 residues. Deletions cut 6 bases from V and 7 bases from J, with 12 bases between. The CDR3 region is CASSHPGGGYTF. As DNA, the CDR3 is TGTGCCAGCAGCCACCCCGGGGGTGGCTACACCTTC.

The chain uses TRBV29-1 and TRBJ2-3, with a possible D match to TRBD1 (6 bases). The ends were cut back, 1 base at V and 4 bases at J, with 15 bases in the middle. CDR1 and CDR2 from the germline V gene are SQVTM and ANQGSEA. This CDR3 contains 15 residues. Here the CDR3 DNA reads TGCAGCGTTGAAGGGGGACAAACCGGTGCAGATACGCAGTATTTT. Its translation: CSVEGGQTGADTQYF.

The gene calls are TRBV19 and TRBJ2-7; TRBD1 matches 9 bases. Looked up from germline, CDR1 is LNHDA and CDR2 is SQIVND (reference sequence). J was trimmed by 5 bases and V by 8 bases; bases with no gene match: 7. The CDR3 covers 13 residues. CDR3 protein: CASHRTGEDEQYF. In DNA, the CDR3 is TGTGCCAGTCACAGGACAGGGGAAGACGAGCAGTACTTC.

The chain employs TRBV10-3 and TRBJ2-7; TRBD2 matches 8 bases. V gave up 4 bases and J gave up 2 bases; unmatched junction bases: 4. This CDR3 has 14 residues. Germline V gives CDR1 ENHRY, CDR2 SYGVKD. The CDR3 nucleotides are TGTGCCATCAGTGGAAGTAGCGGGACCTACGAGCAGTACTTC. Its translation is CAISGSSGTYEQYF.

This chain links TRBV4-2 with TRBJ1-4; D gene uncertain. CDR3 size: 14 residues. Trimming pared 0 bases from V and 11 bases from J, leaving 13 bases between. Per the germline V gene, CDR1 is LGHNA and CDR2 is YNFKEQ. As DNA, the CDR3 is TGTGCCAGCAGCCAAGATCCGGAACCCCTGAAACTGTTTTTT. Its translation: CASSQDPEPLKLFF.

V and J are TRBV21-1 and TRBJ2-7. TRBV21-1 is a recognized pseudogene. This CDR3 is built from 12 residues. In DNA form, the CDR3 reads TGTGCCAGCAGCAGGGACCAGTACGAGCAGTACTTC. Its protein product is CASSRDQYEQYF.

This clone was seen more than once but under ten times. The chain combines TRBV2 with TRBJ2-1; no definite D call. Trimming left V 4 bases short and J 4 bases short, with 8 bases between. CDR1 and CDR2 (germline): SNHLY, FYNNEI. The CDR3 contains 13 residues. The CDR3 reads CASSVGPYNEQFF. CDR3 nucleotide sequence: TGTGCCAGCAGTGTGGGTCCGTACAATGAGCAGTTCTTC. Combining the CDR3 with reference TRBV2 and TRBJ2-1 gives the whole variable domain EPEVTQTPSHQVTQMGQEVILRCVPISNHLYFYWYRQILGQKVEFLVSFYNNEISEKSEIFDDQFSVERPDGSNFTLKIRSTKLEDSAMYFCASSVGPYNEQFFGPGTRLTVL.

The gene calls are TRBV5-1 and TRBJ2-3, with 7 bases identical to TRBD2. This CDR3 is 15 amino acids long. Looked up from germline, CDR1 is SGHRS and CDR2 is YFSETQ. J gave up 2 bases and V 2 bases, and 5 bases lay outside the gene matches. CDR3 in DNA: TGCGCCAGCAGCTTAGGACTAGTATACACAGATACGCAGTATTTT. Residues: CASSLGLVYTDTQYF.

The CDR3 here is CASNPSGRSYEQYF. In nucleotides, the CDR3 is TGTGCCAGCAACCCTAGCGGGAGGTCCTACGAGCAGTACTTC. J is TRBJ2-7 and V is TRBV7-8; 11 positions agree with TRBD2. The length of the CDR3 is 14 residues. Germline V gene sequence: CDR1 SGHVS, CDR2 FQNEAQ. V lost 7 bases to trimming and J lost 1 base; unmatched junction nucleotides: 3.

The chain joins TRBV29-1 to TRBJ2-2; D gene uncertain. Trimming pared 6 bases from V and 2 bases from J, leaving 13 bases between. The CDR3 spans 14 residues. Germline CDR1 reads SQVTM; CDR2 reads ANQGSEA. CDR3 amino acids: CSVNREPNTGELFF. CDR3 in DNA: TGCAGCGTGAACAGAGAACCTAACACCGGGGAGCTGTTTTTT.

The rearrangement uses TRBV5-1 and TRBJ2-2, with a possible D match to TRBD2 (7 bases). The CDR3 is 15 residues long. The V and J ends lost 4 bases and 3 bases respectively, with 13 bases between them. Germline lookup yields CDR1 SGHRS and CDR2 YFSETQ. This chain's CDR3 is CASSQGTTYTGELFF. CDR3 coding DNA: TGCGCCAGCAGCCAGGGGACTACCTACACCGGGGAGCTGTTTTTT.

The gene calls are TRBV7-6 and TRBJ1-2, with TRBD1 as a possible D gene (5 bases). Germline CDR1 reads SGHVS; CDR2 reads FNYEAQ. This CDR3 comprises 15 residues. The V and J ends lost 5 bases and 2 bases respectively, with 15 bases between them. The DNA for the CDR3 is TGTGCCAGCAGCCCAATGGCGGGGCTCAACTATGGCTACACCTTC. As protein: CASSPMAGLNYGYTF. Filled out from reference TRBV7-6 and TRBJ1-2, the complete variable domain reads GAGVSQSPRYKVTKRGQDVALRCDPISGHVSLYWYRQALGQGPEFLTYFNYEAQQDKSGLPNDRFSAERPEGSISTLTIQRTEQRDSAMYRCASSPMAGLNYGYTFGSGTRLTVV.

The chain has TRBV18 and TRBJ2-5; D is unresolved. In germline, CDR1 is KGHSH, CDR2 LQKENI. V lost 6 bases to trimming and J lost 1 base, with 9 bases between them. The CDR3 contains 13 residues. In nucleotides, the CDR3 is TGTGCCAGCTCGACGGATCTCCAAGAGACCCAGTACTTC. Translation: CASSTDLQETQYF.

This chain links TRBV19 with TRBJ2-5; possibly TRBD2 for D (5 bases). Trimming shortened V by 6 bases and J by 5 bases, and 22 bases separated the two germline ends. Germline lookup yields CDR1 LNHDA and CDR2 SQIVND (reference sequence). The length of the CDR3 is 16 residues. Here the CDR3 DNA reads TGTGCCAGTAGGGAGGTCAGCGCGAATTCGGGGGAGACCCAGTACTTC. This gives the protein CASREVSANSGETQYF. Based on the CDR3 plus reference TRBV19 and TRBJ2-5, the full variable domain is DGGITQSPKYLFRKEGQNVTLSCEQNLNHDAMYWYRQDPGQGLRLIYYSQIVNDFQKGDIAEGYSVSREKKESFPLTVTSAQKNPTAFYLCASREVSANSGETQYFGPGTRLLVL.

The rearrangement uses TRBV2 and TRBJ2-1, with 7 bases matching TRBD2. Losses at the gene ends were 2 bases for V and 0 bases for J; bases not matched to a gene: 1. This CDR3 contains 15 residues. CDR1 is SNHLY and CDR2 is FYNNEI in the germline V gene. The CDR3 sequence is CASSESGDSYNEQFF. The CDR3 nucleotides read TGTGCCAGCAGTGAAAGCGGGGACTCCTACAATGAGCAGTTCTTC.

V is TRBV11-2 and J is TRBJ2-3; 7 bases match TRBD2. Germline lookup yields CDR1 SGHAT and CDR2 FQNNGV. CDR3 length: 18 residues. The V gene end was trimmed by 5 bases and the J gene end by 7 bases; junction bases not matched to a gene: 21. For the CDR3, the DNA is TGTGCCAGCAGCCCCGTGAGGGGAGGGCCTACGGTAACAAATACGCAGTATTTT. Protein sequence: CASSPVRGGPTVTNTQYF.

The chain uses TRBV5-1 and TRBJ1-1; perhaps TRBD1 as D (5 bases). Germline loops: CDR1 SGHRS, CDR2 YFSETQ. The CDR3 extends over 14 amino acids. Trimming stripped 0 bases from V and 5 bases from J, with 11 bases between. CDR3 sequence: CASSLGGRVTEAFF. The CDR3 coding sequence is TGCGCCAGCAGCTTGGGGGGGAGAGTTACTGAAGCTTTCTTT.

Regarding this clone: Distinct nucleotide sequences in the sample also encode this CDR3. The rearrangement links TRBV5-1 to TRBJ2-3; 11 bases are a match to TRBD2. The CDR3 has 16 amino acids. Per germline, CDR1 SGHRS and CDR2 YFSETQ. Germline trimming cut 4 bases from V and 0 bases from J; bases unmatched to any gene: 4. CDR3: CASSPGLAESTDTQYF. DNA of the CDR3: TGCGCCAGCAGCCCGGGACTAGCGGAAAGCACAGATACGCAGTATTTT.

The gene calls are TRBV28 and TRBJ1-1; possible D gene TRBD1, 6 bases. This CDR3 has 16 residues. CDR1 and CDR2 from the germline V gene are MDHEN and SYDVKM. Trimming removed 5 bases at V and 3 bases at J, with 19 bases between. This CDR3 reads CASSPPMGGGDTEAFF. The CDR3 nucleotides read TGTGCCAGCAGTCCCCCTATGGGAGGGGGGGACACTGAAGCTTTCTTT.